A few counts support the clone carrying this TCR beta chain. This specimen comes from a study of patients and donors after allogeneic stem cell transplantation. TCRdb ran MiXCR on the RT-PCR reads and lists one entry per CDR3 protein. The top ten clones hold 11% of a sample with about 200,000 distinct CDR3 sequences, more than 35% of them seen once. V was pared by 7 bases and J by 2 bases, with 8 bases of the junction left unmatched. The CDR3 is made up of 15 amino acids. Sequenced material: blood, either unsorted or a sorted T cell fraction (not recorded which). V usage is TRBV12-3 or TRBV12-4 and J usage is TRBJ2-5; 9 bases are a match to TRBD2. The sequence came from a human donor who was either an allogeneic HSCT recipient or a stem cell or donor lymphocyte infusion donor (not recorded which). It is not recorded whose cells these are; they may come from a transplant donor. CDR3 residues: CASKYASGVQETQYF. The CDR3 DNA is TGTGCCAGCAAATATGCTAGCGGGGTTCAAGAGACCCAGTACTTC.